A single TCR beta chain is shown here with its context. V was pared by 4 bases and J by 4 bases, with 5 bases of the junction left unmatched. Germline CDR1 reads MGHRA; CDR2 reads YSYEKL. CDR3 length: 14 amino acids. These data originate in a study of blood T cell repertoires in COVID-19. Authors' processing steps: Quantification of nucleated cells was approximated via reference gene primer amplification. Sequencing was performed with immunoSEQ multiplex PCR; in TCRdb, only in-frame clones are kept and a portion is missing. That table gives V, J and clone size, and the DNA gave D and trimming. Here the sample spans some 530,000 clones, around nine tenths being singletons. Participants reported their clinical history, and cohort assignment relied on those reports.

Sequencing input: PBMCs or T cells enriched from blood (not recorded which). This sequence was found in a woman aged 55 to 70 who had recovered from COVID-19. J is TRBJ2-5 and V is TRBV4-1; TRBD1 matches 8 bases. In nucleotides, the CDR3 is TGCGCCAGCAGCCGGACAGGGACCGGAGAGACCCAGTACTTC. Translation gives CASSRTGTGETQYF.